Listed below are T cell receptor beta chains from one sample, sequenced in a study of stem cell transplantation in POMP-related autoinflammatory disease. The method was immunoSEQ multiplex PCR; TCRdb's version includes in-frame clones alone and lacks a portion of them. The repertoire holds some 68,000 clones, with more than 75% as singletons. The material sequenced was CD4+ T cells from PBMCs, taken after stem cell transplantation. Receptor source: a human patient with POMP-related autoinflammation and immune dysregulation (PRAID). Some T cells may arise from the graft donor. The CDR3 runs from the conserved cysteine through the conserved F or W. A D gene is named only where the DNA matches it firmly. The listing skips clone size in some rows; elsewhere it reads once, few, many or a size class.

j_gene | d_gene | v_gene | abundance | CDR3nt | CDR3aa
TRBJ2-5 | NA | TRBV28 | NA | TGTGCCAGCAGTTTATGGGGCAGAGCGTACCAAGAGACCCAGTACTTC | CASSLWGRAYQETQYF
TRBJ2-1 | TRBD1 | TRBV28 | NA | TGTGCCAGCGGCTCGGGACAGGGGGCTTCAAGCTCCTACAATGAGCAGTTCTTC | CASGSGQGASSSYNEQFF
TRBJ1-4 | TRBD1 | TRBV6-1 | NA | TGTGCCAGCAGTGTGACAGGGACAGGTCGTGCTAATGAAAAACTGTTTTTT | CASSVTGTGRANEKLFF
TRBJ2-7 | NA | TRBV29-1 | NA | TGCAGCGTTGCTTCCAGCTACGAGCAGTACTTC | CSVASSYEQYF
TRBJ2-7 | TRBD2 | TRBV19 | few | TGTGCCAGTAGTAGTAGCGGGAACGGCTACGAGCAGTACTTC | CASSSSGNGYEQYF
TRBJ1-2 | NA | TRBV5-1 | NA | TGCGCCAGCAGCTTGGAACAGGGTGATGGCTACACCTTC | CASSLEQGDGYTF
TRBJ2-3 | NA | TRBV4-1 | NA | TGCGCCAGCAGCCAAGATGGTCGGGGAACAGATACGCAGTATTTT | CASSQDGRGTDTQYF
TRBJ2-3 | NA | TRBV7-8 | NA | TGTGCCAGCAGCTTGAGACAAGCCACAGATACGCAGTATTTT | CASSLRQATDTQYF
TRBJ2-7 | TRBD2 | TRBV11-3 | NA | TGTGCCAGCAGCCCGGGACTAGCGGGAGGGCCGAGAGAGCAGTACTTC | CASSPGLAGGPREQYF
TRBJ2-7 | NA | TRBV5-5 | NA | TGTGCCAGCAGCTTGGGGCACAGGAACGAGCAGTACTTC | CASSLGHRNEQYF
TRBJ2-1 | TRBD2 | TRBV5-1 | NA | TGCGCCAGCAGCTTGTACCGACTAGCGGGGTACAATGAGCAGTTCTTC | CASSLYRLAGYNEQFF
TRBJ2-7 | NA | TRBV3-1/TRBV3-2 | NA | TGTGCCAGCAGCCAAGCCAGGGGTTTACCCTACGAGCAGTACTTC | CASSQARGLPYEQYF
TRBJ1-5 | NA | TRBV7-2 | NA | TGTGCCAGCAGCTTGGTTACATTTAGCAATCAGCCCCAGCATTTT | CASSLVTFSNQPQHF
TRBJ2-1 | NA | TRBV7-9 | NA | TGTGCCAGCAGCCCCCGACTAGTACTTTACAATGAGCAGTTCTTC | CASSPRLVLYNEQFF
TRBJ2-2 | TRBD1 | TRBV5-6 | once | TGTGCCAGCACCTTGCACCGGGACAGGAGTCTCGCCGGGGAGCTGTTTTTT | CASTLHRDRSLAGELFF
TRBJ2-1 | TRBD2 | TRBV4-1 | NA | TGCGCCAGCAGCCAACTCAGGGGTGGACTAGCGGGGAATGAGCAGTTCTTC | CASSQLRGGLAGNEQFF
TRBJ1-2 | TRBD1 | TRBV5-5 | NA | TGTGCCAGCAGCTCGACAGGGGAAGGGGGCTACACCTTC | CASSSTGEGGYTF
TRBJ2-7 | TRBD2 | TRBV18 | NA | TGTGCCAGCTCGCCGACTAGCGGGAGTCAGGAGCAGTACTTC | CASSPTSGSQEQYF